The 28 T cell receptor beta chains below were found in one sample sequenced in a study of CD8 T cells in Susac syndrome. RNA totalling about 0.45 to 1 ug underwent reverse transcription with random hexamers. TCRdb re-called the immunoSEQ multiplex PCR reads with MiXCR, one entry per CDR3 protein. This table holds roughly 67,000 distinct CDR3 sequences, 85% to 95% found once. Sequencing used CD8+ T cells from PBMCs. These receptor sequences come from a human donor with multiple sclerosis.

This clonotype was found once. This chain joins TRBV11-2 and TRBJ2-1, with 14 bases lining up with TRBD2. The ends lost 6 bases at V and 4 bases at J; junction bases unmatched: 8. CDR3 length equals 17 residues. CDR1 and CDR2 (germline): SGHAT, FQNNGV. In nucleotides, the CDR3 is TGTGCCAGCAGTCCGACTAGCGGGAGGGCCTTGTACAATGAGCAGTTCTTC. Its protein product is CASSPTSGRALYNEQFF.

V gene TRBV27 combines with J gene TRBJ2-7; 7 bases line up with TRBD1. The CDR3 runs to 17 residues. The V gene's germline CDR1 is MNHEY and CDR2 SMNVEV (reference sequence). V lost 1 base and J lost 1; bases outside the gene matches: 10. The CDR3, as DNA: TGTGCCAGCAGTTTATACGTATCGAGACAGGGTTCCTACGAGCAGTACTTC. Its protein product is CASSLYVSRQGSYEQYF.

The genes are TRBV7-9 and TRBJ2-7, with D perhaps TRBD1 (6 bases). Deletions cut 6 bases from V and 5 bases from J, with 8 bases between. The CDR3 has 11 residues. Germline CDR1 and CDR2: SEHNR and FQNEAQ (reference sequence). This CDR3 reads CASRNRDEQYF. For the CDR3, the DNA is TGTGCCAGCAGAAACAGGGACGAGCAGTACTTC.

The chain couples TRBV10-3 to TRBJ2-7; no firm D call. The CDR3 runs 16 residues. The germline V gene encodes CDR1 ENHRY and CDR2 SYGVKD. With 0 bases removed from V and 3 bases from J, the gap between germline ends came to 15 bases. The CDR3 DNA is TGTGCCATCAGTGAGTCTCGCGCCATGGCGGTCTACGAGCAGTACTTC. Translated: CAISESRAMAVYEQYF.

The CDR3: CASSLGGQPQHF. CDR3 DNA: TGTGCCAGCAGTTTGGGGGGTCAGCCCCAGCATTTT. The V call is TRBV12-3 or TRBV12-4, the J call TRBJ1-5; a weak D match, TRBD1 (5 bases). The V gene lost 3 bases and the J gene lost 6 bases, with 6 bases spanning the gap. This CDR3 region has 12 residues.

The V call is TRBV20-1, the J call TRBJ2-1; TRBD1 aligns across 7 bases. CDR1 and CDR2 from the germline V gene are DFQATT and SNEGSKA (reference sequence). The V and J ends lost 6 bases and 4 bases, in that order; junction bases with no gene match: 6. The CDR3 extends over 13 amino acids. CDR3 DNA sequence: TGCAGTGCCCCGGACAGGAATTACAATGAGCAGTTCTTC. Translated: CSAPDRNYNEQFF.

This chain uses TRBV4-3 with TRBJ1-2; D is perhaps TRBD1 (6 bases). Germline CDR1 and CDR2: LGHNA and YSLEER. The CDR3 contains 19 residues. Trimming cost V 0 bases and J 4 bases, with 24 bases left between them. The CDR3 DNA reads as TGCGCCAGCAGCCAAGATGGGGGGCCGGTTGTCTTAGCGGGCTATGGCTACACCTTC. Translation: CASSQDGGPVVLAGYGYTF.

The chain has TRBV3-1 and TRBJ2-7; 7 nucleotides align to TRBD2. This CDR3 spans 15 amino acids. Germline V gene sequence: CDR1 LGHDT, CDR2 YNNKEL (reference sequence). With V trimmed by 2 bases and J by 0 bases, 4 bases remained unmatched. CDR3 amino acids: CASSQTSASSYEQYF. In DNA form, the CDR3 reads TGTGCCAGCAGCCAAACTAGCGCGAGCTCCTACGAGCAGTACTTC.

The rearrangement joins TRBV15 to TRBJ2-1; 10 nucleotides line up with TRBD2. With V trimmed by 0 bases and J by 2 bases, 4 bases remained unmatched. CDR1 is LNHNV, CDR2 YYDKDF, per germline (reference sequence). The CDR3 length is 17 residues. CDR3 sequence: CATSREASGSPYNEQFF. The CDR3 DNA reads as TGTGCCACCAGCAGAGAAGCTAGCGGGAGCCCCTACAATGAGCAGTTCTTC.

The chain joins TRBV19 to TRBJ1-1; no clear D. V dropped 6 bases and J dropped 1 base, with 12 bases sitting between them. CDR3 length: 14 amino acids. Germline V lookup: CDR1 LNHDA, CDR2 SQIVND (reference sequence). The CDR3, as DNA: TGTGCCAGTAGCTCGGACTCAAGGAACACTGAAGCTTTCTTT. It codes for CASSSDSRNTEAFF.

The CDR3 DNA is TGTGCCAGTAGTGAACTCGAGTACAGGGGTGGCTACACCTTC. Amino acid sequence: CASSELEYRGGYTF. V gene TRBV19 combines with J gene TRBJ1-2; 7 nucleotides align to TRBD1. CDR3 length equals 14 residues. V lost 5 bases and J lost 7; bases outside the gene matches: 10. Germline-derived CDR1 and CDR2 are LNHDA and SQIVND (reference sequence).

The rearrangement joins TRBV4-3 to TRBJ2-7; TRBD1 aligns across 7 bases. The CDR3 covers 15 residues. Germline CDR1 LGHNA, CDR2 YSLEER. After removal of 0 bases from V and 6 bases from J, the junction contained 8 bases not matched to a gene. CDR3 sequence (DNA): TGCGCCAGCAGCCAAGATAAACAGGGGATGGGCGAGCAGTACTTC. This translates into CASSQDKQGMGEQYF.

The V and J genes are TRBV4-3 and TRBJ2-7; D is unclear. From germline, CDR1 is LGHNA and CDR2 YSLEER. This CDR3 is 14 amino acids long. Trimming left V 1 base short and J 8 bases short, with 15 bases between. The CDR3: CASSQGYPRHQQYF. The CDR3 DNA reads TGCGCCAGCAGCCAAGGTTATCCCAGGCACCAGCAGTACTTC.

V is TRBV5-1 and J is TRBJ2-7; TRBD1 is a possible D gene (5 bases). This CDR3 region has 15 residues. Germline V gene sequence: CDR1 SGHRS, CDR2 YFSETQ. The V end lost 2 bases, the J end lost 2 bases, and 14 bases lay between the germline ends. The CDR3 bases are TGCGCCAGCAGCTTATATAGTGAAGGGGCCTACGAGCAGTACTTC. Protein product: CASSLYSEGAYEQYF.

The V and J genes are TRBV9 and TRBJ1-1; D remains unclear. The CDR3 runs to 15 residues. Looked up from germline, CDR1 is SGDLS and CDR2 is YYNGEE. V lost 4 bases and J lost 4, with 17 bases in between. This CDR3 is CASSPEGKGTTEAFF. The CDR3 DNA reads TGTGCCAGCAGCCCCGAAGGGAAGGGTACCACTGAAGCTTTCTTT.

The J gene is TRBJ1-1, the V gene TRBV12-5; D is uncertain. The CDR3 consists of 10 residues. The germline V and J ends were trimmed by 7 bases and 3 bases, with 3 bases remaining between them. Germline V gene sequence: CDR1 LGHNT, CDR2 FRNRAP. CDR3 protein: CASVYTEAFF. The CDR3 DNA follows: TGTGCTAGTGTCTACACTGAAGCTTTCTTT.

V gene TRBV19 combines with J gene TRBJ2-3; 9 bases agree with TRBD2. The V and J ends lost 5 bases and 7 bases, in that order; junction bases with no gene match: 10. CDR1 is LNHDA, CDR2 SQIVND, per germline (reference sequence). This CDR3 comprises 15 residues. CDR3 region: CASSVSAGGPNTQYF. The CDR3 DNA sequence: TGTGCCAGTAGTGTTTCGGCGGGGGGGCCCAATACGCAGTATTTT.

This clonotype showed up just once. The CDR3 nucleotides read TGTGCCAGCAGCCGGGGGGGCAGTGATGAGCAGTTCTTC. Residues: CASSRGGSDEQFF. The J gene is TRBJ2-1, the V gene TRBV14, with TRBD2 as a possible D gene (7 bases). Germline V gene data show CDR1 as SGHDN and CDR2 as FVKESK. This CDR3 is built from 13 residues. V lost 4 bases and J 8 bases, leaving 12 bases between the germline ends.

V gene TRBV2 combines with J gene TRBJ1-1, with unresolved D. Per germline, CDR1 SNHLY and CDR2 FYNNEI. This CDR3 region has 14 residues. Trimming left V 5 bases short and J 0 bases short, with 10 bases between. The CDR3 spells CASSSVFMNTEAFF. For the CDR3, the DNA is TGTGCCAGCAGTTCTGTTTTTATGAACACTGAAGCTTTCTTT.

The genes are TRBV9 and TRBJ1-1; D uncertain. Germline CDR1 SGDLS, CDR2 YYNGEE. The CDR3 runs to 14 residues. Deletions cut 1 base from V and 1 base from J, with 8 bases between. The CDR3 nucleotides read TGTGCCAGCAGCGTAAAGGGTCAGAACACTGAAGCTTTCTTT. Its translation: CASSVKGQNTEAFF.

The chain couples TRBV4-1 to TRBJ2-3; 10 bases line up with TRBD2. CDR1 is MGHRA, CDR2 YSYEKL, per germline. The CDR3 has 17 amino acids. V lost 6 bases and J lost 5; bases outside the gene matches: 14. This CDR3 is CASSPTRVAGGGDTQYF. The DNA for the CDR3 is TGCGCCAGCAGTCCTACGCGGGTAGCGGGGGGAGGAGATACGCAGTATTTT.

The gene calls are TRBV12-3 or TRBV12-4 and TRBJ2-7; D assignment may be TRBD1 or TRBD2 (5 bases each). The CDR3 loop spans 14 amino acids. V lost 6 bases to trimming and J lost 2 bases, with 14 bases between them. The CDR3 sequence is CASSPTGTPYEQYF. The CDR3, as DNA: TGTGCCAGCAGCCCCACCGGGACCCCCTACGAGCAGTACTTC.

The chain carries TRBV25-1 and TRBJ1-2, with 10 bases matching TRBD1. This CDR3 is built from 15 residues. V dropped 2 bases and J dropped 4; count of bases not matched to a gene: 4. Germline CDR1 MGHDK, CDR2 SYGVNS. CDR3 in DNA: TGTGCCAGCAGTGAACCCGGGGACAGGGGCTATGGCTACACCTTC. Encoded protein: CASSEPGDRGYGYTF.

The chain links TRBV6-1 to TRBJ2-7, with 7 positions matching TRBD1. CDR1 is MNHNS and CDR2 is SASEGT in the germline V gene. V trimming: 11 bases; J trimming: 3 bases; junction bases outside the gene matches: 16. The CDR3 covers 15 residues. CDR3 coding DNA: TGTGCCGGCGCGTTTCAGGGACAGTCGAGCTACGAGCAGTACTTC. It codes for CAGAFQGQSSYEQYF.

The chain is built from TRBV27 and TRBJ2-3, with D hard to call. This CDR3 is built from 15 residues. V was shortened by 3 bases and J by 0 bases, with 10 bases between the two germline ends. Germline V gene sequence: CDR1 MNHEY, CDR2 SMNVEV (reference sequence). CDR3 sequence: CASSFNSISTDTQYF. The CDR3 DNA is TGTGCCAGCAGTTTCAATTCTATTAGCACAGATACGCAGTATTTT.

The rearrangement uses TRBV19 and TRBJ2-7; the D gene is possibly TRBD2 (5 bases). The CDR3 runs 14 residues. The V and J ends lost 2 bases and 2 bases respectively, with 10 bases between them. The germline gives CDR1 LNHDA, CDR2 SQIVND (reference sequence). CDR3 nucleotide sequence: TGTGCCAGTAGTATAAGGACTGCTACCTACGAGCAGTACTTC. This gives the protein CASSIRTATYEQYF.

This clonotype was seen a few times. V is TRBV3-1 and J is TRBJ2-7; tentatively, D is TRBD1 (6 bases). Germline CDR1 reads LGHDT; CDR2 reads YNNKEL (reference sequence). The V and J ends lost 3 bases and 4 bases respectively, with 10 bases between them. The CDR3 consists of 13 residues. This CDR3 reads CASSQMDSYEQYF. In nucleotides, the CDR3 is TGTGCCAGCAGCCAGATGGACAGTTACGAGCAGTACTTC.

This chain links TRBV3-1 with TRBJ2-7; D is possibly TRBD2 (6 bases). The CDR3 is 18 amino acids. Trimming took off 1 base at V and 1 base at J, with 20 bases between the two ends. Germline-derived CDR1 and CDR2 are LGHDT and YNNKEL (reference sequence). The CDR3 sequence: CASSQVHGRLASSYEQYF. In DNA form, the CDR3 reads TGTGCCAGCAGCCAAGTGCACGGGCGGCTAGCGAGTTCCTACGAGCAGTACTTC.